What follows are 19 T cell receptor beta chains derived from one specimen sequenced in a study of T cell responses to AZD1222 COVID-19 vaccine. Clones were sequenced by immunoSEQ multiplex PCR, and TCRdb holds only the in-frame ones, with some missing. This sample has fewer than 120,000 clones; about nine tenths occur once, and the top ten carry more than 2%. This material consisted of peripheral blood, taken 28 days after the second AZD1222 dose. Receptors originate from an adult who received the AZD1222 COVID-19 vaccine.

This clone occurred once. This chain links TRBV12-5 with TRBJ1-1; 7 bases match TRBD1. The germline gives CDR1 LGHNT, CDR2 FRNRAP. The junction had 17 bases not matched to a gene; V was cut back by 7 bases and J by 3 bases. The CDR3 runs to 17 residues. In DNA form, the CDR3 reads TGTGCTAGTGATGGGGGGGACAGAGAAGAGTTAGACACTGAAGCTTTCTTT. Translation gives CASDGGDREELDTEAFF.

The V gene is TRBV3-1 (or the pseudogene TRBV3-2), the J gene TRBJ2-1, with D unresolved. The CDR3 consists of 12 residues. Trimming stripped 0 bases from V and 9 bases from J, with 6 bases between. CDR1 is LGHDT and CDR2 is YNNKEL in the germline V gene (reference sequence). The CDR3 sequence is CASSQEFSEQFF. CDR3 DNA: TGTGCCAGCAGCCAAGAATTCAGTGAGCAGTTCTTC.

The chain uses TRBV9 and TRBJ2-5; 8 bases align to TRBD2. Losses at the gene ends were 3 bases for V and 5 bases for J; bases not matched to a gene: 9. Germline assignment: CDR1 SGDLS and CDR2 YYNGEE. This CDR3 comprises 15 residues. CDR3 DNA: TGTGCCAGCAGCGCCCTTAGCGGGGACAAGGAGACCCAGTACTTC. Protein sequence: CASSALSGDKETQYF.

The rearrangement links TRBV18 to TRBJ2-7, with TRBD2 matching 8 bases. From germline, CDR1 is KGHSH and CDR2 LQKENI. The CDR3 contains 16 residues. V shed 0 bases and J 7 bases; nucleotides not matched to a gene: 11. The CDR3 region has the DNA TGTGCCAGCTCACCACCGGATGGCGGGGGGACTAAGGAGCAGTACTTC. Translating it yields CASSPPDGGGTKEQYF.

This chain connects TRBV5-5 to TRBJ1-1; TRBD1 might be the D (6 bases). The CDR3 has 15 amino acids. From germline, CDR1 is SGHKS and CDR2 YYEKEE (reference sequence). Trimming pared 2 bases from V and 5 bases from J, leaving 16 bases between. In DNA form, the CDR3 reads TGTGCCAGCAGCTTTACGGGGGCTAGAGGGACTGAAGCTTTCTTT. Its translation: CASSFTGARGTEAFF.

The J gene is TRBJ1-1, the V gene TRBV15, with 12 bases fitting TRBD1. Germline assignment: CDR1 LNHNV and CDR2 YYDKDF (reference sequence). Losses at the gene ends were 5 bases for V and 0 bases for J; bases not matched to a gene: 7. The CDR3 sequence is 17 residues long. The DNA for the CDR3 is TGTGCCACCAGCGCCGGGACAGGGGGCGGAATGAACACTGAAGCTTTCTTT. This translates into CATSAGTGGGMNTEAFF.

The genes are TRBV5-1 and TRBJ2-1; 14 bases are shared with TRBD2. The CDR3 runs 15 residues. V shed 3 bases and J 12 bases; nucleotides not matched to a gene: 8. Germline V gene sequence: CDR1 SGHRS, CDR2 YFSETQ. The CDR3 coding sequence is TGCGCCAGCAGCTCACCGGGACTAGCGGGGGTCGGGCAGTTCTTC. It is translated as CASSSPGLAGVGQFF.

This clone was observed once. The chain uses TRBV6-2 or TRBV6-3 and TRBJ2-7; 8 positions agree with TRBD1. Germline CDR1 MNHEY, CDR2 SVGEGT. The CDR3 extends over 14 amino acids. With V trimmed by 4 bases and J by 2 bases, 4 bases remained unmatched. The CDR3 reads CASSSRTGTYEQYF. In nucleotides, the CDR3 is TGTGCCAGCAGTTCCAGGACAGGGACCTACGAGCAGTACTTC.

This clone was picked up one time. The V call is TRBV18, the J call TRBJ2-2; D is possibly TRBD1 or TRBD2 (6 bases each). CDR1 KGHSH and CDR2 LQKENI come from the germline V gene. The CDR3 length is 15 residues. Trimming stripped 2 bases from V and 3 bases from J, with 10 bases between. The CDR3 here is CASSPNGGDTGELFF. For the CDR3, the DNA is TGTGCCAGCTCACCAAACGGGGGCGACACCGGGGAGCTGTTTTTT.

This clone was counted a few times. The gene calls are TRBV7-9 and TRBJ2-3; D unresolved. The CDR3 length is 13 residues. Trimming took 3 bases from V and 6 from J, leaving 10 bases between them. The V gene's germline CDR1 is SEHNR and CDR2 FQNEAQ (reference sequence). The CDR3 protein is CASSFPSWDTQYF. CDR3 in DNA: TGTGCCAGCAGCTTCCCGAGTTGGGATACGCAGTATTTT.

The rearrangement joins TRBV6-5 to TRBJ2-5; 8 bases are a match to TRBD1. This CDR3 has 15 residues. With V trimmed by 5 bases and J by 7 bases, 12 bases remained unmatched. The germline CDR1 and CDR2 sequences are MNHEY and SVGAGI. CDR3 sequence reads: CASSTPGTTGATQYF. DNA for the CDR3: TGTGCCAGCAGTACCCCAGGGACGACAGGGGCGACCCAGTACTTC.

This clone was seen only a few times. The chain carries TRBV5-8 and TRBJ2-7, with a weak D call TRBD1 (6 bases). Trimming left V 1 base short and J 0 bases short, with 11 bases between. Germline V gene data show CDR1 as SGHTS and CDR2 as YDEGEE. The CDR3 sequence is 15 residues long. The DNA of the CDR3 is TGTGCCAGCAGCTTGTCGACAGGCGGCTCCTACGAGCAGTACTTC. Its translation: CASSLSTGGSYEQYF.

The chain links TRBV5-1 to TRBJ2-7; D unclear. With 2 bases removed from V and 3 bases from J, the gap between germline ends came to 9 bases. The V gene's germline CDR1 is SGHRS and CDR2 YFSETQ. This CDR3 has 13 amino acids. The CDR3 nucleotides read TGCGCCAGCAGCTTAGCACAGTACTACGAGCAGTACTTC. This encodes CASSLAQYYEQYF.

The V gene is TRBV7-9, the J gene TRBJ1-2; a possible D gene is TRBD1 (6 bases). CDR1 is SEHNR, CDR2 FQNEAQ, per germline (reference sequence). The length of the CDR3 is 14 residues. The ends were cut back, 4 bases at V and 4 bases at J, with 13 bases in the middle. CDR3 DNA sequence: TGTGCCAGCAGCTCTTCGGGACAACCCTATGGCTACACCTTC. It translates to CASSSSGQPYGYTF.

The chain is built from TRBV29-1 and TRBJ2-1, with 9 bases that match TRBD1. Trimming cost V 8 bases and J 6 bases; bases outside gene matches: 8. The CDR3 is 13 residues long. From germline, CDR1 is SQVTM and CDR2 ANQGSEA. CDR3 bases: TGCAGCACCCGGGACAGGGAGGCCAATGAGCAGTTCTTC. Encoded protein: CSTRDREANEQFF.

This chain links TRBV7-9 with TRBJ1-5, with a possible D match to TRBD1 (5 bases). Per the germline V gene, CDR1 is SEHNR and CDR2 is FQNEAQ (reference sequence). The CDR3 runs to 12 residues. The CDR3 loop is CAVSRADQPQHF. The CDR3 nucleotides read TGTGCAGTAAGCAGGGCAGATCAGCCCCAGCATTTT.

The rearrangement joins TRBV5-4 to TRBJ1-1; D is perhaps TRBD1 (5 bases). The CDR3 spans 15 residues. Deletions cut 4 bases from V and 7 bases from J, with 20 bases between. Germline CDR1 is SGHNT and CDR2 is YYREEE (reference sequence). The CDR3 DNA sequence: TGTGCCAGCAGCCTTTACTTTGGGACCGGCGGTGAAGCTTTCTTT. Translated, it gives CASSLYFGTGGEAFF.

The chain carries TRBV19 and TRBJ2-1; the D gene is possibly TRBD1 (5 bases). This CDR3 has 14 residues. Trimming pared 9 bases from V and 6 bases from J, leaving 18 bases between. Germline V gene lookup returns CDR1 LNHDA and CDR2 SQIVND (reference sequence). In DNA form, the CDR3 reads TGTGCCAGCCGAATTCAGGGTGGGTCCAATGAGCAGTTCTTC. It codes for CASRIQGGSNEQFF.

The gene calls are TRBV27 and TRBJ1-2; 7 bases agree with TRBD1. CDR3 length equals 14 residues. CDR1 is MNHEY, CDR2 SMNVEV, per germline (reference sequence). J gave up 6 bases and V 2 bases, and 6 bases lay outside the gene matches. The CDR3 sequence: CASSLPGGEDGYTF. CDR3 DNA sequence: TGTGCCAGCAGTTTACCAGGGGGTGAAGATGGCTACACCTTC.